The 9 T cell receptor beta chains below all came from one sample that was sequenced in a study of CD8 T cells in Susac syndrome. Random hexamers were used to reverse transcribe an amount of about 0.45 to 1 ug RNA. TCRdb re-called the immunoSEQ multiplex PCR reads with MiXCR, one entry per CDR3 protein. This sample has some 170,000 distinct CDR3 sequences, with around 93% found just once. The sequenced material came from CD4+ T cells from PBMCs. Receptors were obtained from a human donor in good health.

The J gene is TRBJ2-7, the V gene TRBV5-4, with D perhaps TRBD1 or TRBD2 (5 bases each). The CDR3 has 13 amino acids. V dropped 5 bases and J dropped 4 bases, with 13 bases sitting between them. Looked up from germline, CDR1 is SGHNT and CDR2 is YYREEE (reference sequence). The CDR3 here is CASSRGASYEQYF. The CDR3 DNA reads TGTGCCAGCAGTAGAGGGGCCAGTTACGAGCAGTACTTC.

The CDR3 is CASSPRLAGVASTDTQYF. In DNA, the CDR3 is TGTGCCAGCTCACCAAGACTAGCGGGGGTCGCTAGCACAGATACGCAGTATTTT. The gene calls are TRBV18 and TRBJ2-3, with 12 bases lining up with TRBD2. This CDR3 contains 18 residues. Germline trimming cut 2 bases from V and 0 bases from J; bases unmatched to any gene: 6. Germline CDR1 reads KGHSH; CDR2 reads LQKENI.

J is TRBJ1-5 and V is TRBV18; D might be TRBD1 (6 bases). With 6 bases removed from V and 7 bases from J, the gap between germline ends came to 13 bases. CDR1 KGHSH and CDR2 LQKENI come from the germline V gene. This CDR3 spans 13 amino acids. The CDR3 is CASSPGERQPQHF. For the CDR3, the DNA is TGTGCCAGCTCTCCAGGGGAACGCCAGCCCCAGCATTTT.

V is TRBV10-3 and J is TRBJ2-1; D is unclear. Germline CDR1 is ENHRY and CDR2 is SYGVKD. V was clipped by 6 bases and J by 5 bases, with 8 bases between them. The CDR3 has 12 amino acids. The CDR3 is CAISDPNNEQFF. The CDR3 DNA follows: TGTGCCATCAGCGACCCGAACAATGAGCAGTTCTTC.

V is TRBV3-1 and J is TRBJ2-4; TRBD1 matches 11 bases. Germline assignment: CDR1 LGHDT and CDR2 YNNKEL (reference sequence). This CDR3 spans 16 amino acids. J lost 5 bases, V lost 2 bases, and 5 bases had no gene match. The CDR3 is CASSQLGQGAQNIQYF. CDR3 nucleotide sequence: TGTGCCAGCAGCCAATTAGGACAGGGGGCTCAAAACATTCAGTACTTC.

V gene TRBV24-1 combines with J gene TRBJ2-1; a possible D gene is TRBD1 (5 bases). Trimming left V 4 bases short and J 2 bases short, with 8 bases between. The CDR3 loop spans 14 amino acids. Germline CDR1 reads KGHDR; CDR2 reads SFDVKD. The CDR3 coding sequence is TGTGCCACCAGTGACCCAGGGCCCTACAATGAGCAGTTCTTC. This codes for CATSDPGPYNEQFF.

This clonotype was detected only once. This chain joins TRBV4-1 and TRBJ2-7; D assignment may be TRBD1 or TRBD2 (6 bases each). Germline CDR1 reads MGHRA; CDR2 reads YSYEKL. V lost 0 bases to trimming and J lost 0 bases, with 15 bases between them. The CDR3 length is 17 residues. For the CDR3, the DNA is TGCGCCAGCAGCCAAGAGGGTGGAACGGGGGCCTCCTACGAGCAGTACTTC. Its protein is CASSQEGGTGASYEQYF.

The V call is TRBV30, the J call TRBJ2-5; 8 nucleotides match TRBD2. CDR1 is GTSNPN, CDR2 SVGIG, per germline (reference sequence). There are 14 residues in the CDR3. After removal of 3 bases from V and 4 bases from J, the junction contained 7 bases not matched to a gene. The CDR3 here is CAWSKDSGGETQYF. Here the CDR3 DNA reads TGTGCCTGGAGCAAAGACAGCGGGGGAGAGACCCAGTACTTC.

The chain uses TRBV4-2 and TRBJ1-5; D remains unclear. Germline loops: CDR1 LGHNA, CDR2 YNFKEQ. CDR3 length: 15 residues. V was cut by 3 bases and J by 7 bases, with 16 bases left in between. CDR3 sequence: CASSQGVNLNQPQHF. DNA for the CDR3: TGTGCCAGCAGCCAGGGTGTAAACTTGAACCAGCCCCAGCATTTT.